Presented here are 29 T cell receptor beta chains from one specimen sequenced in a study of cytomegalovirus exposure and HLA in healthy donors. Researchers ran the PCR with 60 Vbeta and 13 Jbeta primers. Only in-frame clones appear in the TCRdb table, and some are missing; sequencing was by immunoSEQ multiplex PCR. This table has about 190,000 clones, roughly 81% appearing once. Specimen: PBMCs. These receptors all stem from a woman aged 30 to 39 in good health and CMV-seropositive.

This clone was seen once. The chain is built from TRBV28 and TRBJ2-5; 8 nucleotides align to TRBD1. Near its end, the DNA agrees better with TRBJ2-7, so the J call may be wrong. This CDR3 has 15 amino acids. From germline, CDR1 is MDHEN and CDR2 SYDVKM. Written as DNA, the CDR3 is TGTGCCACCCGACAGGGGTTGTTTGATGGGTACGAGCAGTACTTC. Amino acid sequence: CATRQGLFDGYEQYF.

The rearrangement links TRBV10-2 to TRBJ2-5, with TRBD2 matching 11 bases. Looked up from germline, CDR1 is WSHSY and CDR2 is SAAADI. This CDR3 comprises 16 residues. Trimming at V came to 4 bases and at J to 5 bases, leaving 9 bases not matched to a gene. This CDR3 reads CASSVELAGAKETQYF. Here the CDR3 DNA reads TGCGCCAGCAGTGTTGAACTAGCGGGAGCGAAGGAGACCCAGTACTTC.

This clone was detected once. The chain links TRBV6-5 to TRBJ1-1; D unresolved. Trimming pared 2 bases from V and 5 bases from J, leaving 12 bases between. The CDR3 has 14 amino acids. CDR1 and CDR2 (germline): MNHEY, SVGAGI. CDR3 region: CASSYPGGRTEAFF. The CDR3 nucleotides read TGTGCCAGCAGTTACCCGGGAGGGAGGACTGAAGCTTTCTTT.

This clone was detected only a few times. The rearrangement joins TRBV2 to TRBJ2-3, with D unclear. There are 14 residues in the CDR3. Germline CDR1 reads SNHLY; CDR2 reads FYNNEI. Trimming cost V 2 bases and J 3 bases, with 9 bases left between them. The CDR3 DNA sequence: TGTGCCAGCAGTGAACGCGCCCCTACAGATACGCAGTATTTT. This translates into CASSERAPTDTQYF.

The chain carries TRBV25-1 and TRBJ2-1; 11 bases map to TRBD2. This CDR3 is 15 amino acids long. Germline values: CDR1 MGHDK, CDR2 SYGVNS. V was clipped by 2 bases and J by 6 bases; unmatched bases: 3. CDR3 sequence reads: CASSEAGLAGNEQFF. The CDR3 DNA reads TGTGCCAGCAGTGAAGCAGGACTAGCGGGCAATGAGCAGTTCTTC.

A note on this clone: Sequence at one end of the junction differs from germline and may be a read error. The CDR3 nucleotides read TGTTCCAGCAGCTCCAATGTGGGCGGGCAGCCCCAGCATTTT. It yields the protein CSSSSNVGGQPQHF. This chain links TRBV7-9 with TRBJ1-5; D is unclear. The CDR3 is 14 residues long. From germline, CDR1 is SEHNR and CDR2 FQNEAQ (reference sequence).

The chain combines TRBV28 with TRBJ2-4; D is unresolved. The V gene lost 3 bases and the J gene lost 16 bases, with 16 bases spanning the gap. Germline V gives CDR1 MDHEN, CDR2 SYDVKM. The CDR3 loop spans 12 amino acids. CDR3 region: CASSFLGEVHYF. The CDR3 nucleotides are TGTGCCAGCAGTTTTTTGGGCGAAGTACACTACTTC. The variable domain in full, completed from reference TRBV28 and TRBJ2-4, reads DVKVTQSSRYLVKRTGEKVFLECVQDMDHENMFWYRQDPGLGLRLIYFSYDVKMKEKGDIPEGYSVSREKKERFSLILESASTNQTSMYLCASSFLGEVHYFGAGTRLSVL.

V is TRBV19 and J is TRBJ2-1, with TRBD2 matching over 8 bases. CDR3 length equals 15 residues. The germline gives CDR1 LNHDA, CDR2 SQIVND (reference sequence). Germline trimming cut 4 bases from V and 3 bases from J; bases unmatched to any gene: 5. The CDR3 nucleotides are TGTGCCAGTAGTAGTGTAGCGGGAATCTACAATGAGCAGTTCTTC. It translates to CASSSVAGIYNEQFF.

The rearrangement uses TRBV5-6 and TRBJ1-2; D may be TRBD1 (5 bases). CDR3 length equals 12 residues. The V gene lost 4 bases and the J gene lost 4 bases, with 8 bases spanning the gap. Per the germline V gene, CDR1 is SGHDT and CDR2 is YYEEEE. The CDR3 sequence: CASSIDSYGYTF. CDR3 DNA sequence: TGTGCCAGCAGCATTGACAGCTATGGCTACACCTTC. Together with reference TRBV5-6 and TRBJ1-2, the CDR3 gives the full variable domain: DAGVTQSPTHLIKTRGQQVTLRCSPKSGHDTVSWYQQALGQGPQFIFQYYEEEERQRGNFPDRFSGHQFPNYSSELNVNALLLGDSALYLCASSIDSYGYTFGSGTRLTVV.

The rearrangement links TRBV2 to TRBJ2-1, with TRBD2 identical over 12 bases. Germline V lookup: CDR1 SNHLY, CDR2 FYNNEI. This CDR3 region has 14 residues. Losses at the gene ends were 7 bases for V and 10 bases for J; bases not matched to a gene: 8. CDR3 DNA sequence: TGTGCCAGCAATATTGGACTAGCGGGATGGGAGCAGTTCTTC. It codes for CASNIGLAGWEQFF.

The chain uses TRBV6-1 and TRBJ2-5, with TRBD2 identical over 10 bases. TRBJ2-7 matches the DNA end more closely, so the J call is doubtful. The CDR3 contains 15 residues. Germline assignment: CDR1 MNHNS and CDR2 SASEGT. CDR3 sequence (DNA): TGTGCCAGCAGTGAATCTAGCGGGAGCTCCTACGAGCAGTACTTC. Amino acids: CASSESSGSSYEQYF.

The chain combines TRBV7-9 with TRBJ1-5; 8 nucleotides agree with TRBD1. The CDR3 is 17 residues long. The germline gives CDR1 SEHNR, CDR2 FQNEAQ (reference sequence). V lost 0 bases to trimming and J lost 2 bases; unmatched junction nucleotides: 6. In DNA, the CDR3 is TGTGCCAGCAGCTTAGCCCCGGACAGGGAGGGCAATCAGCCCCAGCATTTT. Translating it yields CASSLAPDREGNQPQHF.

The chain carries TRBV11-3 and TRBJ2-7; 9 positions match TRBD1. The CDR3 has 18 amino acids. With V trimmed by 4 bases and J by 3 bases, 16 bases remained unmatched. Germline assignment: CDR1 SGHNT and CDR2 YENEEA. CDR3 region: CASSWRKTPGQGHYEQYF. For the CDR3, the DNA is TGTGCCAGCAGCTGGAGGAAGACCCCGGGACAGGGCCACTACGAGCAGTACTTC.

This clone was seen only once. The chain is built from TRBV28 and TRBJ1-2; D is perhaps TRBD1 (5 bases). The CDR3 runs to 12 residues. The V end was cut by 3 bases, the J end by 8 bases, with 10 bases between. From germline, CDR1 is MDHEN and CDR2 SYDVKM. The CDR3 loop is CASSFQGLGYTF. Here the CDR3 DNA reads TGTGCCAGCAGTTTTCAGGGACTAGGCTACACCTTC.

The chain combines TRBV28 with TRBJ2-1; 11 positions match TRBD2. Germline V gives CDR1 MDHEN, CDR2 SYDVKM. The CDR3 sequence is 15 residues long. With V trimmed by 3 bases and J by 8 bases, 6 bases remained unmatched. This CDR3 is CASSFPETSGDEQFF. In nucleotides, the CDR3 is TGTGCCAGCAGTTTTCCCGAGACTAGCGGGGATGAGCAGTTCTTC.

The chain links TRBV7-9 to TRBJ2-7; tentatively, D is TRBD2 (5 bases). CDR3 size: 12 residues. V shed 5 bases and J shed 4 bases, with 9 bases lying between them. Germline CDR1 is SEHNR and CDR2 is FQNEAQ (reference sequence). Here the CDR3 DNA reads TGTGCCAGCAGCCCTCCGGGATACGAGCAGTACTTC. The encoded protein is CASSPPGYEQYF.

Here the CDR3 DNA reads TGTGCCAGTAGTTTCGGGACGGGACTAAGTGGGACCCAGTACTTC. This codes for CASSFGTGLSGTQYF. The chain employs TRBV19 and TRBJ2-5; 7 bases map to TRBD2. V was pared by 5 bases and J by 7 bases, with 13 bases of the junction left unmatched. The CDR3 runs to 15 residues. Germline CDR1 is LNHDA and CDR2 is SQIVND (reference sequence).

Note on this clone: This CDR3 is also generated by other DNA sequences in the sample. The chain carries TRBV19 and TRBJ2-2, with 11 bases identical to TRBD1. The CDR3 is 14 residues long. V lost 8 bases to trimming and J lost 4 bases; unmatched junction nucleotides: 3. CDR1 LNHDA and CDR2 SQIVND come from the germline V gene (reference sequence). CDR3 loop: CASRTGGGTGELFF. The CDR3 DNA follows: TGTGCCAGTCGGACAGGGGGCGGCACCGGGGAGCTGTTTTTT.

CDR3 amino acids: CASSLGGRGEQYF. CDR3 bases: TGCGCCAGCAGCTTGGGGGGCAGGGGCGAGCAGTACTTC. V gene TRBV5-1 combines with J gene TRBJ2-7, with a weak D call TRBD1 (6 bases). CDR3 length equals 13 residues. Germline V gene lookup returns CDR1 SGHRS and CDR2 YFSETQ. Between the trimmed V and J ends, which lost 0 bases and 6 bases, there was a span of 10 bases.

This clone occurred a few times. The rearrangement links TRBV19 to TRBJ2-7; TRBD2 aligns across 8 bases. Looked up from germline, CDR1 is LNHDA and CDR2 is SQIVND (reference sequence). The CDR3 is 15 residues long. Trimming removed 5 bases from V and 5 bases from J; junction bases left unmatched: 11. The CDR3 reads CASSRSLGRAHEQYF. CDR3 DNA sequence: TGTGCCAGTAGTCGTTCTCTCGGGAGGGCCCACGAGCAGTACTTC.

This chain connects TRBV28 to TRBJ2-7; D might be TRBD2 (6 bases). Germline-derived CDR1 and CDR2 are MDHEN and SYDVKM. This CDR3 is built from 13 residues. Trimming left V 4 bases short and J 6 bases short, with 13 bases between. CDR3 region: CASSSPGLSEQYF. The CDR3 DNA sequence: TGTGCCAGCAGTTCACCTGGACTATCCGAGCAGTACTTC.

This clone has just a few counts. The chain links TRBV20-1 to TRBJ1-1; D is uncertain. The CDR3 extends over 11 amino acids. V lost 6 bases to trimming and J lost 0 bases, with 5 bases between them. Germline values: CDR1 DFQATT, CDR2 SNEGSKA (reference sequence). The CDR3, as DNA: TGCAGTGCCCCAATGAACACTGAAGCTTTCTTT. Its protein is CSAPMNTEAFF.

This clone occurred a few times. The V call is TRBV7-9, the J call TRBJ2-5; 7 nucleotides match TRBD2. The assigned J gene may be wrong: the sequence end matches TRBJ2-7 better. Germline V gene data show CDR1 as SEHNR and CDR2 as FQNEAQ (reference sequence). This CDR3 has 17 amino acids. The CDR3 sequence: CASETSWSGGRTYEQYF. The CDR3, as DNA: TGTGCCAGCGAAACTTCTTGGTCGGGAGGAAGGACCTACGAGCAGTACTTC.

V and J are TRBV7-2 and TRBJ2-5; maybe TRBD2 (6 bases). Germline lookup yields CDR1 SGHTA and CDR2 FQGNSA. V was cut by 0 bases and J by 1 base, with 9 bases left in between. This CDR3 is built from 15 residues. CDR3 residues: CASSLAGGTQETQYF. The CDR3 region has the DNA TGTGCCAGCAGCTTAGCGGGAGGTACCCAAGAGACCCAGTACTTC.

The rearrangement uses TRBV2 and TRBJ1-5; 7 positions agree with TRBD1. Trimming cost V 6 bases and J 0 bases; bases outside gene matches: 5. The V gene's germline CDR1 is SNHLY and CDR2 FYNNEI. CDR3 length: 15 residues. The CDR3 spells CASSPGTDSNQPQHF. The CDR3 bases are TGTGCCAGCAGCCCCGGGACAGATAGCAATCAGCCCCAGCATTTT.

Comment on this clone: Compared with germline, one end of the junction differs, possibly owing to a read error. This chain joins TRBV7-9 and TRBJ2-2; 15 bases are a match to TRBD2. The CDR3 totals 16 residues. Germline CDR1 SEHNR, CDR2 FQNEAQ (reference sequence). This CDR3 reads CSSSPGLAGGPGELFF. CDR3 nucleotides: TGTTCCAGCAGCCCCGGACTAGCGGGAGGGCCTGGGGAGCTGTTTTTT.

As for this clone: One end of the junction does not line up with germline, which may come from a read error. The V and J genes are TRBV7-9 and TRBJ2-7; 15 positions agree with TRBD2. The germline V gene has CDR1 SEHNR and CDR2 FQNEAQ (reference sequence). This CDR3 is 16 amino acids long. CDR3 loop: CSSSPQGLAGGSEQYF. The DNA for the CDR3 is TGTTCCAGCAGCCCTCAGGGACTAGCGGGAGGCTCCGAGCAGTACTTC.

The V gene is TRBV19, the J gene TRBJ2-2; 12 nucleotides line up with TRBD2. CDR3 length equals 15 residues. V lost 7 bases and J lost 1; bases outside the gene matches: 1. Germline lookup yields CDR1 LNHDA and CDR2 SQIVND (reference sequence). CDR3 bases: TGTGCCAGTAAGACTAGCGGGGGGAACACCGGGGAGCTGTTTTTT. Amino acid sequence: CASKTSGGNTGELFF.

The CDR3 DNA sequence: TGTGCCAGCAGCCGACTAGCGGGAGGTAATGAGCAGTTCTTC. Protein product: CASSRLAGGNEQFF. The rearrangement uses TRBV5-6 and TRBJ2-1; 13 bases align to TRBD2. J was trimmed by 7 bases and V by 4 bases; bases with no gene match: 2. Germline CDR1 and CDR2: SGHDT and YYEEEE. The CDR3 runs to 14 residues. Full variable domain (missing parts from reference TRBV5-6 and TRBJ2-1): DAGVTQSPTHLIKTRGQQVTLRCSPKSGHDTVSWYQQALGQGPQFIFQYYEEEERQRGNFPDRFSGHQFPNYSSELNVNALLLGDSALYLCASSRLAGGNEQFFGPGTRLTVL.